A single sample is the source of the 18 T cell receptor beta chains below, sequenced in a study of spatial heterogeneity in lung cancer. Study-level findings and limits: For expanded intratumoral alpha and beta TCRs, counts tracked tumor mutation counts.

Time point denoted: sample taken at primary tumor resection. TCRdb re-analysed the 5' RACE reads in MiXCR, keeping a single row per CDR3 protein. Of 9,000 to 13,000 distinct CDR3 sequences detected, roughly 7.9% appear once; the ten largest clones hold about 22%. The antigens for these receptors are not known. Specimen: lung tumor tissue, collected at surgery. These TCRs come from a female donor with early-stage non-small cell lung cancer.

The rearrangement links TRBV20-1 to TRBJ2-7; D is perhaps TRBD2 (6 bases). This CDR3 is 17 amino acids long. The ends were cut back, 3 bases at V and 4 bases at J, with 25 bases in the middle. Germline CDR1 is DFQATT and CDR2 is SNEGSKA (reference sequence). The CDR3 region is CSASGGDALAARYEQYF. Written as DNA, the CDR3 is TGCAGTGCTAGCGGGGGAGACGCTCTAGCAGCCAGGTACGAGCAGTACTTC.

This clonotype rates as medium-sized. This sequence joins TRBV19 and TRBJ1-1; D ambiguous. CDR1 and CDR2 from the germline V gene are LNHDA and SQIVND (reference sequence). CDR3 length equals 14 residues. Trimming took 10 bases from V and 5 from J, leaving 20 bases between them. The CDR3 DNA is TGTGCCACCAAAGGGCGGGTTATGCGGACTGAAGCTTTCTTT. It translates to CATKGRVMRTEAFF.

This clonotype came up many times. This chain links TRBV7-2 with TRBJ1-6, with TRBD1 identical over 7 bases. This CDR3 spans 14 amino acids. Germline V gives CDR1 SGHTA, CDR2 FQGNSA. The ends lost 1 base at V and 8 bases at J; junction bases unmatched: 2. This chain's CDR3 is CASSLDTGDSPLHF. In DNA form, the CDR3 reads TGTGCCAGCAGCTTAGACACAGGGGATTCACCCCTCCACTTT.

The sample holds many counts of this clonotype. V usage is TRBV11-3 and J usage is TRBJ2-6; D is ambiguous. Trimming took 5 bases from V and 2 from J, leaving 4 bases between them. This CDR3 region has 13 residues. In germline, CDR1 is SGHNT, CDR2 YENEEA. CDR3 sequence: CASSPPGANVLTF. The DNA of the CDR3 is TGTGCCAGCAGCCCCCCTGGGGCCAACGTCCTGACTTTC.

This clonotype was picked up a small number of times. The chain joins TRBV20-1 to TRBJ2-5; 8 bases map to TRBD2. Germline values: CDR1 DFQATT, CDR2 SNEGSKA (reference sequence). The CDR3 loop spans 17 amino acids. The V segment lost 5 bases and the J segment 2 bases; nucleotides outside the gene matches: 16. The DNA of the CDR3 is TGCAGTGCTGGGGGGGGGACTAGTGTCCTTAAGCAAGAGACCCAGTACTTC. Its protein is CSAGGGTSVLKQETQYF.

This clonotype occurred many times. This rearrangement joins TRBV7-7 to TRBJ2-2; D possibly uses TRBD1 or TRBD2 (5 bases each). With 8 bases removed from V and 4 bases from J, the gap between germline ends came to 5 bases. This CDR3 comprises 11 residues. Germline lookup yields CDR1 SSHAT and CDR2 FNYEAQ (reference sequence). This CDR3 reads CASGGTGELFF. In nucleotides, the CDR3 is TGTGCCAGCGGGGGCACCGGGGAGCTGTTTTTT.

This clonotype was detected ten times or more. The rearrangement joins TRBV20-1 to TRBJ2-1; D perhaps matches TRBD2 (6 bases). This CDR3 is built from 13 residues. Germline V gene data show CDR1 as DFQATT and CDR2 as SNEGSKA (reference sequence). V dropped 6 bases and J dropped 10 bases, with 19 bases sitting between them. The CDR3 reads CSAEMASEREQFF. The CDR3 DNA sequence: TGCAGTGCCGAGATGGCTAGCGAGAGGGAGCAGTTCTTC.

This clonotype was seen more than once but under ten times. The J gene is TRBJ2-3, the V gene TRBV12-3 or TRBV12-4, with 10 bases that match TRBD2. The CDR3 totals 17 residues. With V trimmed by 7 bases and J by 5 bases, 15 bases remained unmatched. CDR3 nucleotide sequence: TGTGCCAGCACCTTGGGGCTAGCGGGGGCCCTGGGAGATACGCAGTATTTT. This encodes CASTLGLAGALGDTQYF.

CDR3 in DNA: TGCAGCTCCCTCGGGGGCGGCCAAGAGACCCAGTACTTC. As protein: CSSLGGGQETQYF. The rearrangement joins TRBV29-1 to TRBJ2-5; D tentatively fits TRBD1 or TRBD2 (6 bases each). CDR3 length equals 13 residues. Germline lookup yields CDR1 SQVTM and CDR2 ANQGSEA. V gave up 8 bases and J gave up 1 base, with 14 bases separating them.

This clonotype was recorded at least ten times. V is TRBV5-1 and J is TRBJ2-7, with 8 bases fitting TRBD2. In germline, CDR1 is SGHRS, CDR2 YFSETQ. The CDR3 contains 15 residues. J was trimmed by 5 bases and V by 0 bases; bases with no gene match: 7. The CDR3 region is CASSLVGGGYNEQYF. The DNA for the CDR3 is TGCGCCAGCAGCTTGGTGGGCGGGGGGTACAACGAGCAGTACTTC.

This clonotype was seen ten or more times. The chain combines TRBV20-1 with TRBJ2-5, with a possible D match to TRBD2 (6 bases). The CDR3 sequence is 13 residues long. Germline V gives CDR1 DFQATT, CDR2 SNEGSKA (reference sequence). The V and J ends lost 6 bases and 5 bases respectively, with 16 bases between them. The CDR3 loop is CSANWAGGETQYF. The CDR3 DNA reads TGCAGTGCCAACTGGGCAGGAGGGGAGACCCAGTACTTC.

This clonotype has only one observation. A read error is possible here, since a much larger clone lies one base away. CDR3 DNA sequence: TGTGCCAGCGGTCCTAGCGGGGGGGCCTACAATGAGCAGTTCTTC. Translated, it gives CASGPSGGAYNEQFF. V and J are TRBV7-3 and TRBJ2-1; 12 bases fit TRBD2. Germline V gives CDR1 SGHTA, CDR2 FQGTGA. V was pared by 8 bases and J by 2 bases, with 4 bases of the junction left unmatched. The CDR3 contains 15 residues. The full variable domain, its missing parts supplied by reference TRBV7-3 and TRBJ2-1, is GAGVSQTPSNKVTEKGKYVELRCDPISGHTALYWYRQSLGQGPEFLIYFQGTGAADDSGLPNDRFFAVRPEGSVSTLKIQRTERGDSAVYLCASGPSGGAYNEQFFGPGTRLTVL.

The chain carries TRBV20-1 and TRBJ2-3; 9 nucleotides line up with TRBD2. V lost 2 bases, J lost 9 bases, and 18 bases stayed unmatched. This CDR3 region has 17 residues. Germline assignment: CDR1 DFQATT and CDR2 SNEGSKA (reference sequence). The CDR3 region is CSARSQVAGATTGTQYF. As DNA, the CDR3 is TGCAGTGCTAGATCCCAGGTAGCGGGGGCCACTACAGGCACGCAGTATTTT.

This clonotype was counted ten times or more. This chain uses TRBV12-3 or TRBV12-4 with TRBJ1-5; D not resolved. This CDR3 is built from 13 residues. Trimming took 7 bases from V and 4 from J, leaving 11 bases between them. The CDR3 loop reads CASTLRSNQPQHF. The CDR3 DNA sequence: TGTGCCAGCACTCTCCGATCGAATCAGCCCCAGCATTTT.

V usage is TRBV5-4 and J usage is TRBJ2-1, with a tentative D call TRBD1 (5 bases). V was cut by 4 bases and J by 8 bases, with 13 bases left in between. This CDR3 is 13 amino acids long. CDR1 is SGHNT, CDR2 YYREEE, per germline (reference sequence). CDR3 coding DNA: TGTGCCAGCAGCCGGCCAACAGGCGATGAGCAGTTCTTC. Its protein product is CASSRPTGDEQFF.

This clonotype occurred a few times. The J gene is TRBJ2-5, the V gene TRBV2, with D perhaps TRBD1 (6 bases). This CDR3 region has 13 residues. Germline V gives CDR1 SNHLY, CDR2 FYNNEI. Deletions cut 6 bases from V and 2 bases from J, with 10 bases between. The DNA of the CDR3 is TGTGCCAGCAGAGGACAGCTACAAGAGACCCAGTACTTC. Its translation is CASRGQLQETQYF.

In its sample, this clonotype was seen many times. The chain uses TRBV24-1 and TRBJ1-5; tentative D call: TRBD1 (6 bases). This CDR3 is built from 13 residues. Trimming stripped 10 bases from V and 11 bases from J, with 20 bases between. The germline CDR1 and CDR2 sequences are KGHDR and SFDVKD. The CDR3 DNA follows: TGTGCCACTCCCGCAACAGGGTCCTTCTCCCAGCATTTT. This translates into CATPATGSFSQHF.

The J gene is TRBJ1-1, the V gene TRBV20-1; TRBD1 might be the D (6 bases). The ends were cut back, 6 bases at V and 5 bases at J, with 13 bases in the middle. Looked up from germline, CDR1 is DFQATT and CDR2 is SNEGSKA (reference sequence). The CDR3 extends over 12 amino acids. CDR3 sequence reads: CSAGGGWTEAFF. In DNA form, the CDR3 reads TGCAGTGCCGGAGGGGGGTGGACTGAAGCTTTCTTT.